The 15 T cell receptor beta chains below come from one sample, sequenced in a study of a mutant IDH1 vaccine in newly diagnosed glioma. Some clones are missing from TCRdb's copy, which holds only in-frame ones; the method was immunoSEQ multiplex PCR. The sample has tens of thousands of clones, about 83% seen once; the top ten hold over 4%. As to time point: baseline, week 1 (first vaccination visit). This sample's treatment: pre-vaccination baseline after standard-of-care therapy. The sequenced sample was peripheral blood mononuclear cells (PBMCs), obtained from a glioma patient treated with radiotherapy, temozolomide or both. The receptor source for this set is a woman under 30 with glioma. Some clones in this sample may be carry-over from other donors' samples.

The chain recombines TRBV5-1 with TRBJ1-6; 8 bases are a match to TRBD1. From germline, CDR1 is SGHRS and CDR2 YFSETQ. J was trimmed by 9 bases and V by 0 bases; bases with no gene match: 8. CDR3 size: 16 residues. The CDR3 reads CASSLAEDRVGSPLHF. The CDR3 coding sequence is TGCGCCAGCAGCTTGGCCGAGGACAGGGTTGGTTCACCCCTCCACTTT.

This chain joins TRBV13 and TRBJ2-1; D unresolved. This CDR3 spans 16 amino acids. Germline V gene data show CDR1 as PRHDT and CDR2 as FYEKMQ (reference sequence). Trimming stripped 5 bases from V and 0 bases from J, with 14 bases between. The CDR3 protein is CASSERVGNSYNEQFF. The CDR3, as DNA: TGTGCCAGCAGCGAACGGGTTGGGAACTCCTACAATGAGCAGTTCTTC.

The chain couples TRBV5-1 to TRBJ1-2, with 9 bases aligning to TRBD1. V lost 6 bases and J lost 7; bases outside the gene matches: 13. There are 15 residues in the CDR3. Looked up from germline, CDR1 is SGHRS and CDR2 is YFSETQ. The CDR3, as DNA: TGCGCCAGCACCCAAACGGGACAGGGCACCTCTGGCTACACCTTC. Protein product: CASTQTGQGTSGYTF.

This clone was picked up one time. This rearrangement joins TRBV5-4 to TRBJ2-7; D might be TRBD1 or TRBD2, each matching 5 bases. The CDR3 totals 14 residues. V was cut by 0 bases and J by 6 bases, with 13 bases left in between. Per the germline V gene, CDR1 is SGHNT and CDR2 is YYREEE (reference sequence). The CDR3 sequence is CASSLAGAAGEQYF. CDR3 coding DNA: TGTGCCAGCAGCTTGGCCGGGGCAGCTGGCGAGCAGTACTTC.

This clone appeared a single time. The gene calls are TRBV6-5 and TRBJ1-1, with a weak D call TRBD1 (5 bases). The CDR3 is 14 amino acids. The V end lost 6 bases, the J end lost 1 base, and 12 bases lay between the germline ends. CDR1 is MNHEY, CDR2 SVGAGI, per germline. The CDR3 DNA reads TGTGCCAGCAGCAGCCCGGGACGGAACACTGAAGCTTTCTTT. Translated, it gives CASSSPGRNTEAFF.

The chain uses TRBV7-9 and TRBJ1-5; tentatively, D is TRBD1 (6 bases). Trimming stripped 4 bases from V and 3 bases from J, with 19 bases between. The CDR3 has 17 amino acids. The germline V gene encodes CDR1 SEHNR and CDR2 FQNEAQ (reference sequence). This CDR3 reads CASSSYNGQGHNQPQHF. DNA for the CDR3: TGTGCCAGCAGCTCTTACAATGGGCAGGGGCACAATCAGCCCCAGCATTTT.

Notes on this clone: The sample carries other DNA sequences with the same CDR3. The chain combines TRBV6-1 with TRBJ2-7; the D gene is possibly TRBD2 (5 bases). CDR3 size: 11 residues. Trimming left V 6 bases short and J 3 bases short, with 6 bases between. Looked up from germline, CDR1 is MNHNS and CDR2 is SASEGT. CDR3 sequence: CASRRDYEQYF. CDR3 sequence (DNA): TGTGCCAGCAGGAGGGACTACGAGCAGTACTTC.

Notes on this clone: The junction shows a germline mismatch at one end, possibly a read error. The V and J genes are TRBV15 and TRBJ2-3; TRBD1 matches 7 bases. Per the germline V gene, CDR1 is LNHNV and CDR2 is YYDKDF (reference sequence). The CDR3 contains 14 residues. CDR3 coding DNA: TGTGCCACCAGCGGAGACAGGGCAGAGGAGACGCAGTATTTT. Its translation: CATSGDRAEETQYF.

The chain uses TRBV2 and TRBJ1-1; D gene unclear. Trimming stripped 6 bases from V and 12 bases from J, with 11 bases between. The CDR3 is 10 residues long. The germline CDR1 and CDR2 sequences are SNHLY and FYNNEI. CDR3 DNA: TGTGCCAGCAGCGGACGTAATTCTTTCTTT. This codes for CASSGRNSFF.

This chain joins TRBV5-1 and TRBJ1-1, with a tentative D call TRBD1 (5 bases). This CDR3 is 11 amino acids long. CDR1 is SGHRS, CDR2 YFSETQ, per germline. V was shortened by 4 bases and J by 8 bases, with 9 bases between the two germline ends. CDR3: CASSGAGEAFF. Here the CDR3 DNA reads TGCGCCAGCAGCGGGGCAGGAGAAGCTTTCTTT.

The genes are TRBV21-1 and TRBJ1-1. TRBV21-1 represents a pseudogene. The CDR3 is 11 residues long. CDR3 bases: TGTGCCAGCAGCAGGGGGACTGAAGCTTTCTTT. It is translated as CASSRGTEAFF.

CDR3 sequence: CASSLKVGRTDTQYF. CDR3 coding DNA: TGTGCCAGCAGCTTAAAGGTCGGCAGGACAGATACGCAGTATTTT. The rearrangement uses TRBV7-8 and TRBJ2-3, with D uncertain. Germline CDR1 reads SGHVS; CDR2 reads FQNEAQ. The CDR3 totals 15 residues. Trimming took 2 bases from V and 3 from J, leaving 12 bases between them.

The rearrangement links TRBV9 to TRBJ2-2; 10 bases line up with TRBD2. In germline, CDR1 is SGDLS, CDR2 YYNGEE. This CDR3 comprises 16 residues. The V gene end was trimmed by 4 bases and the J gene end by 2 bases; junction bases not matched to a gene: 5. CDR3 loop: CASSPTSGTNTGELFF. The CDR3 bases are TGTGCCAGCAGCCCTACTAGCGGGACTAACACCGGGGAGCTGTTTTTT. Full variable domain (rest looked up from reference TRBV9 and TRBJ2-2): DSGVTQTPKHLITATGQRVTLRCSPRSGDLSVYWYQQSLDQGLQFLIQYYNGEERAKGNILERFSAQQFPDLHSELNLSSLELGDSALYFCASSPTSGTNTGELFFGEGSRLTVL.

Comment on this clone: Within the sample, other DNA sequences also encode this same CDR3. This chain uses TRBV6-5 with TRBJ1-1; a possible D gene is TRBD1 (5 bases). This CDR3 spans 12 amino acids. Deletions cut 5 bases from V and 5 bases from J, with 9 bases between. CDR1 is MNHEY and CDR2 is SVGAGI in the germline V gene. In nucleotides, the CDR3 is TGTGCCAGCAGTCGGGGGGGGACTGAAGCTTTCTTT. It yields the protein CASSRGGTEAFF.

This chain uses TRBV25-1 with TRBJ2-1, with D unresolved. The CDR3 totals 13 residues. Germline values: CDR1 MGHDK, CDR2 SYGVNS. V lost 4 bases and J lost 7, with 11 bases in between. CDR3 bases: TGTGCCAGCAGTGCCCCCAAACTGAATGAGCAGTTCTTC. Its protein product is CASSAPKLNEQFF.